One and the same sample provided the 32 T cell receptor beta chains below, sequenced in a study of long-term antiretroviral therapy in people with HIV. It was version v3.0 of the immunoSEQ assay that was run at survey level. Libraries were prepared by immunoSEQ multiplex PCR; TCRdb keeps only in-frame clonotypes and omits some of them. The repertoire consists of around 13,000 clones, with 75% to 85% occurring once and the leading ten covering about 7%. The sequenced sample was unsorted PBMCs, obtained 0.4 years after starting antiretroviral therapy. The receptor source for this set is a man aged 25 to 40 with HIV.

This clone was seen just once. V usage is TRBV6-1 and J usage is TRBJ1-4, with 10 positions matching TRBD1. The V and J ends lost 7 bases and 4 bases, in that order; junction bases with no gene match: 6. This CDR3 region has 15 residues. Germline CDR1 and CDR2: MNHNS and SASEGT. This chain's CDR3 is CASTDRGRGNEKLFF. CDR3 bases: TGTGCCAGCACCGACAGGGGGCGCGGTAATGAAAAACTGTTTTTT.

The chain uses TRBV11-2 and TRBJ1-1; D gene unclear. The V gene lost 1 base and the J gene lost 0 bases, with 6 bases spanning the gap. The CDR3 contains 14 residues. The V gene's germline CDR1 is SGHAT and CDR2 FQNNGV. CDR3: CASSLVGLNTEAFF. The CDR3 DNA is TGTGCCAGCAGCTTAGTGGGCTTGAACACTGAAGCTTTCTTT.

V gene TRBV14 combines with J gene TRBJ2-3; D possibly corresponds to TRBD2 (5 bases). The germline CDR1 and CDR2 sequences are SGHDN and FVKESK. There are 18 residues in the CDR3. The V end lost 4 bases, the J end lost 4 bases, and 24 bases lay between the germline ends. Written as DNA, the CDR3 is TGTGCCAGCAGCCCTACGGATCTTCTCTCTCTGGAGGCAGATACGCAGTATTTT. It codes for CASSPTDLLSLEADTQYF. The full variable domain, with the rest looked up from reference TRBV14 and TRBJ2-3, is EAGVTQFPSHSVIEKGQTVTLRCDPISGHDNLYWYRRVMGKEIKFLLHFVKESKQDESGMPNNRFLAERTGGTYSTLKVQPAELEDSGVYFCASSPTDLLSLEADTQYFGPGTRLTVL.

This chain joins TRBV7-8 and TRBJ2-2; 11 bases match TRBD1. Germline CDR1 is SGHVS and CDR2 is FQNEAQ. The length of the CDR3 is 21 residues. The V and J ends lost 5 bases and 0 bases, in that order; junction bases with no gene match: 17. The CDR3 here is CASSTPGGTGGKHANTGELFF. The CDR3, as DNA: TGTGCCAGCAGCACCCCAGGGGGGACAGGGGGAAAACACGCGAACACCGGGGAGCTGTTTTTT.

This clone appeared a few times. The V and J genes are TRBV7-6 and TRBJ2-1, with TRBD2 matching over 7 bases. Germline V gene lookup returns CDR1 SGHVS and CDR2 FNYEAQ. Unmatched junction bases numbered 5, after V lost 4 bases and J lost 2 bases. The CDR3 length is 15 residues. DNA of the CDR3: TGTGCCAGCAGCTCCCCCGGGACTACCTACAATGAGCAGTTCTTC. The encoded protein is CASSSPGTTYNEQFF.

J is TRBJ1-3 and V is TRBV9; D perhaps matches TRBD1 (5 bases). The CDR3 has 16 amino acids. V was clipped by 1 base and J by 0 bases, with 11 bases between them. Germline-derived CDR1 and CDR2 are SGDLS and YYNGEE. CDR3 protein: CASSVRGRGSGNTIYF. CDR3 nucleotide sequence: TGTGCCAGCAGCGTAAGGGGAAGGGGCTCTGGAAACACCATATATTTT.

CDR3 DNA sequence: TGTGCCAGCAGCAAACTAGCGGCTAGCACAGATACGCAGTATTTT. Protein: CASSKLAASTDTQYF. The rearrangement joins TRBV9 to TRBJ2-3, with TRBD2 identical over 8 bases. CDR3 length: 15 residues. Germline assignment: CDR1 SGDLS and CDR2 YYNGEE. V shed 4 bases, J shed 0 bases, and the junction held 4 bases outside the gene matches. The full variable domain, in which reference TRBV9 and TRBJ2-3 provide the parts outside the CDR3, is DSGVTQTPKHLITATGQRVTLRCSPRSGDLSVYWYQQSLDQGLQFLIQYYNGEERAKGNILERFSAQQFPDLHSELNLSSLELGDSALYFCASSKLAASTDTQYFGPGTRLTVL.

The gene calls are TRBV27 and TRBJ1-5; D is undetermined. In germline, CDR1 is MNHEY, CDR2 SMNVEV (reference sequence). Trimming shortened V by 4 bases and J by 7 bases, and 14 bases separated the two germline ends. This CDR3 comprises 14 residues. CDR3 residues: CASSWAGFGQPQHF. CDR3 DNA sequence: TGTGCCAGCAGTTGGGCGGGGTTTGGACAGCCCCAGCATTTT.

The sample holds a few counts of this clone. The genes are TRBV7-9 and TRBJ1-2, with D unresolved. Trimming left V 6 bases short and J 7 bases short, with 18 bases between. Germline assignment: CDR1 SEHNR and CDR2 FQNEAQ (reference sequence). This CDR3 has 14 residues. The CDR3 protein is CASRVSRTRVGYTF. CDR3 DNA: TGTGCCAGCAGGGTTTCCAGGACCCGCGTTGGCTACACCTTC.

In this sample, this clone turned up a few times. V is TRBV23-1 and J is TRBJ2-1; TRBD1 might be the D (6 bases). TRBV23-1 is flagged as an ORF with uncertain function. Trimming removed 6 bases from V and 3 bases from J, with 21 bases in between. The CDR3 is 17 residues long. DNA for the CDR3: TGCGCCAGCAGCCACTGGGAAAGACCAGGGGACTACAATGAGCAGTTCTTC. Translation: CASSHWERPGDYNEQFF.

The J gene is TRBJ2-2, the V gene TRBV30; tentative D call: TRBD2 (5 bases). The germline V and J ends were trimmed by 2 bases and 0 bases, with 13 bases remaining between them. Germline CDR1 is GTSNPN and CDR2 is SVGIG (reference sequence). The CDR3 is made up of 16 amino acids. DNA for the CDR3: TGTGCCTGGAGTTATTACCGGGGTACGAACACCGGGGAGCTGTTTTTT. Its translation: CAWSYYRGTNTGELFF.

The rearrangement links TRBV4-1 to TRBJ1-2, with 8 bases identical to TRBD1. CDR1 and CDR2 from the germline V gene are MGHRA and YSYEKL. The CDR3 is made up of 15 amino acids. The ends lost 2 bases at V and 6 bases at J; junction bases unmatched: 8. The CDR3 DNA is TGCGCCAGCAGCCAAAGGGGCCAGGGGGCAGATGGCTACACCTTC. Translation gives CASSQRGQGADGYTF.

The genes are TRBV19 and TRBJ1-2; 7 bases fit TRBD1. CDR3 size: 14 residues. The germline CDR1 and CDR2 sequences are LNHDA and SQIVND (reference sequence). The V segment lost 6 bases and the J segment 4 bases; nucleotides outside the gene matches: 8. CDR3 protein: CASRDGQAIYGYTF. The CDR3 DNA follows: TGTGCCAGTAGGGACGGACAGGCCATCTATGGCTACACCTTC. Full variable domain (missing parts from reference TRBV19 and TRBJ1-2): DGGITQSPKYLFRKEGQNVTLSCEQNLNHDAMYWYRQDPGQGLRLIYYSQIVNDFQKGDIAEGYSVSREKKESFPLTVTSAQKNPTAFYLCASRDGQAIYGYTFGSGTRLTVV.

In nucleotides, the CDR3 is TGTGCCAGCAGCTTAACACAGGGGGTTCAAGAGACCCAGTACTTC. As protein: CASSLTQGVQETQYF. The gene calls are TRBV7-9 and TRBJ2-5; 8 nucleotides agree with TRBD1. The CDR3 spans 15 residues. CDR1 is SEHNR, CDR2 FQNEAQ, per germline (reference sequence). Trimming at V came to 2 bases and at J to 2 bases, leaving 4 bases not matched to a gene.

The chain links TRBV28 to TRBJ1-1; D uncertain. Germline CDR1 reads MDHEN; CDR2 reads SYDVKM. This CDR3 comprises 13 residues. Trimming cost V 3 bases and J 6 bases, with 11 bases left between them. The CDR3 nucleotides read TGTGCCAGCAGTTTCCCTAATACGCCTGAAGCTTTCTTT. Its protein is CASSFPNTPEAFF. Combining the CDR3 with reference TRBV28 and TRBJ1-1 gives the whole variable domain DVKVTQSSRYLVKRTGEKVFLECVQDMDHENMFWYRQDPGLGLRLIYFSYDVKMKEKGDIPEGYSVSREKKERFSLILESASTNQTSMYLCASSFPNTPEAFFGQGTRLTVV.

In DNA, the CDR3 is TGCAGCGTTGTCGTGTTTAGCGATGAGCAGTTCTTC. Translating it yields CSVVVFSDEQFF. The V call is TRBV29-1, the J call TRBJ2-1; the D gene is possibly TRBD2 (5 bases). The CDR3 is made up of 12 amino acids. The ends were cut back, 4 bases at V and 8 bases at J, with 12 bases in the middle. Per germline, CDR1 SQVTM and CDR2 ANQGSEA.

The J gene is TRBJ2-5, the V gene TRBV7-9; D uncertain. CDR1 is SEHNR, CDR2 FQNEAQ, per germline (reference sequence). Trimming stripped 5 bases from V and 4 bases from J, with 17 bases between. The CDR3 runs 15 residues. The DNA for the CDR3 is TGTGCCAGCAGCACGTCGACCCTAGGACGAGAGACCCAGTACTTC. The encoded protein is CASSTSTLGRETQYF.

This chain uses TRBV5-1 with TRBJ1-2, with 8 positions matching TRBD1. Looked up from germline, CDR1 is SGHRS and CDR2 is YFSETQ. This CDR3 has 15 residues. J lost 2 bases, V lost 2 bases, and 5 bases had no gene match. In DNA, the CDR3 is TGCGCCAGCAGCTTTGAGGGGACAGGAAACTATGGCTACACCTTC. This sequence encodes CASSFEGTGNYGYTF.

The chain uses TRBV2 and TRBJ2-7, with D possibly being TRBD1 (7 bases). Trimming took 10 bases from V and 5 from J, leaving 15 bases between them. Germline assignment: CDR1 SNHLY and CDR2 FYNNEI. The CDR3 loop spans 12 amino acids. The CDR3 nucleotides are TGTGCCATAGACAGGGAGGAGGACGAGCAGTACTTC. Its protein product is CAIDREEDEQYF. Full variable domain (outside the CDR3, taken from reference TRBV2 and TRBJ2-7): EPEVTQTPSHQVTQMGQEVILRCVPISNHLYFYWYRQILGQKVEFLVSFYNNEISEKSEIFDDQFSVERPDGSNFTLKIRSTKLEDSAMYFCAIDREEDEQYFGPGTRLTVT.

This chain joins TRBV10-3 and TRBJ2-1, with TRBD2 matching 7 bases. This CDR3 region has 13 residues. With 6 bases clipped from V and 6 bases from J, the junction kept 5 bases outside the gene matches. The germline V gene has CDR1 ENHRY and CDR2 SYGVKD. CDR3 in DNA: TGTGCCATCAGGTGGGAGGGATCCAATGAGCAGTTCTTC. Amino acids: CAIRWEGSNEQFF.

This chain links TRBV15 with TRBJ1-2; 11 nucleotides line up with TRBD1. With V trimmed by 6 bases and J by 1 base, 10 bases remained unmatched. From germline, CDR1 is LNHNV and CDR2 YYDKDF (reference sequence). The CDR3 length is 17 residues. The CDR3 coding sequence is TGTGCCACCAGAGGACAGGGGGCGAAATCTAGTAACTATGGCTACACCTTC. Residues: CATRGQGAKSSNYGYTF.

V usage is TRBV19 and J usage is TRBJ2-6; D uncertain. The ends were cut back, 3 bases at V and 0 bases at J, with 18 bases in the middle. Germline V gene lookup returns CDR1 LNHDA and CDR2 SQIVND (reference sequence). The CDR3 contains 19 residues. In DNA, the CDR3 is TGTGCCAGTAGTATTTGGTCGGGCAGACCCAGCTCTGGGGCCAACGTCCTGACTTTC. This gives the protein CASSIWSGRPSSGANVLTF.

The V call is TRBV29-1, the J call TRBJ2-2; 11 bases are shared with TRBD2. The germline CDR1 and CDR2 sequences are SQVTM and ANQGSEA. The CDR3 contains 16 residues. Germline trimming cut 2 bases from V and 3 bases from J; bases unmatched to any gene: 5. In nucleotides, the CDR3 is TGCAGCGTTGAATTTAGCGGGAGGGCCGACACCGGGGAGCTGTTTTTT. This translates into CSVEFSGRADTGELFF.

The chain's CDR3 is CATSRDGLETDTQYF. CDR3 DNA sequence: TGTGCCACCAGCAGAGACGGTTTGGAAACAGATACGCAGTATTTT. This sequence joins TRBV15 and TRBJ2-3; D is ambiguous. Germline CDR1 LNHNV, CDR2 YYDKDF (reference sequence). The CDR3 is 15 residues long. The V and J ends lost 0 bases and 3 bases respectively, with 10 bases between them.

CDR3 amino acids: CAISEYGDATYEQYF. The CDR3 nucleotides read TGTGCCATCAGTGAGTATGGCGACGCGACGTACGAGCAGTACTTC. This rearrangement joins TRBV10-3 to TRBJ2-7; D unresolved. In germline, CDR1 is ENHRY, CDR2 SYGVKD. The length of the CDR3 is 15 residues. The ends were cut back, 1 base at V and 4 bases at J, with 14 bases in the middle.

V and J are TRBV5-6 and TRBJ2-5; D might be TRBD1 or TRBD2, each matching 5 bases. The V gene lost 3 bases and the J gene lost 5 bases, with 14 bases spanning the gap. This CDR3 spans 14 amino acids. CDR1 is SGHDT and CDR2 is YYEEEE in the germline V gene. This CDR3 reads CASSYAGAWETQYF. The CDR3 nucleotides are TGTGCCAGCAGCTATGCCGGGGCCTGGGAGACCCAGTACTTC.

This clone was counted a single time. The J gene is TRBJ1-1, the V gene TRBV5-1, with D maybe TRBD1 (5 bases). V lost 4 bases and J lost 1, with 8 bases in between. This CDR3 is built from 13 residues. Germline values: CDR1 SGHRS, CDR2 YFSETQ. In nucleotides, the CDR3 is TGCGCCAGCAGCCTGACAGAGAACACTGAAGCTTTCTTT. This sequence encodes CASSLTENTEAFF.

The chain joins TRBV6-5 to TRBJ2-7; 14 bases map to TRBD2. V shed 0 bases, J shed 4 bases, and the junction held 2 bases outside the gene matches. The germline V gene has CDR1 MNHEY and CDR2 SVGAGI. The CDR3 sequence is 16 residues long. CDR3: CASSYSGLAGEYEQYF. The CDR3 DNA sequence: TGTGCCAGCAGTTACTCGGGACTAGCGGGAGAATACGAGCAGTACTTC.

The chain is built from TRBV10-3 and TRBJ2-1; 7 bases align to TRBD2. The V and J ends lost 0 bases and 3 bases, in that order; junction bases with no gene match: 11. Germline V lookup: CDR1 ENHRY, CDR2 SYGVKD. The CDR3 extends over 18 amino acids. Written as DNA, the CDR3 is TGTGCCATCAGTGAGTCTATAACCCTCAGCGGGAACTACAATGAGCAGTTCTTC. This encodes CAISESITLSGNYNEQFF.

CDR3 amino acids: CAWSVQITGELFF. The CDR3 bases are TGTGCCTGGAGTGTACAAATTACCGGGGAGCTGTTTTTT. The chain carries TRBV30 and TRBJ2-2; D is unresolved. V was clipped by 0 bases and J by 5 bases, with 7 bases between them. CDR3 length equals 13 residues. Germline V CDR1 and CDR2: GTSNPN, SVGIG (reference sequence).

The J gene is TRBJ1-5, the V gene TRBV28; D is unresolved. V was shortened by 7 bases and J by 5 bases, with 21 bases between the two germline ends. The CDR3 is 16 residues long. The germline V gene has CDR1 MDHEN and CDR2 SYDVKM. The CDR3 region is CASTGRARSGYQPQHF. The CDR3, as DNA: TGTGCCAGCACGGGGAGGGCAAGGAGTGGGTATCAGCCCCAGCATTTT.

The chain links TRBV6-1 to TRBJ2-6; D may be TRBD1 (6 bases). Per germline, CDR1 MNHNS and CDR2 SASEGT. This CDR3 has 13 amino acids. Trimming shortened V by 10 bases and J by 2 bases, and 9 bases separated the two germline ends. CDR3 amino acids: CAIRGAGANVLTF. The CDR3 DNA follows: TGTGCCATCAGGGGAGCTGGGGCCAACGTCCTGACTTTC.